These 20 T cell receptor beta chains share one sample of origin, sequenced in a study of blood T cell repertoires in COVID-19. Libraries were prepared by immunoSEQ multiplex PCR; TCRdb keeps only in-frame clonotypes and omits some of them. The sample has under 110,000 clones; approximately 92% are singletons. Sequences were obtained from peripheral blood. The source is a man aged 45 to 65 with active COVID-19.

The rearrangement joins TRBV6-5 to TRBJ1-2, with a tentative D call TRBD1 (6 bases). This CDR3 is 14 amino acids long. Germline V gene data show CDR1 as MNHEY and CDR2 as SVGAGI. The V gene lost 6 bases and the J gene lost 2 bases, with 13 bases spanning the gap. The CDR3 DNA sequence: TGTGCCAGCAGCCGGACAGACCAGAACTATGGCTACACCTTC. Protein: CASSRTDQNYGYTF.

This chain joins TRBV18 and TRBJ2-1; 9 bases agree with TRBD2. The CDR3 is 17 amino acids. Germline V CDR1 and CDR2: KGHSH, LQKENI. J gave up 1 base and V 3 bases, and 7 bases lay outside the gene matches. CDR3 sequence: CASSPPTGLASYNEQFF. CDR3 sequence (DNA): TGTGCCAGCTCACCCCCGACGGGACTAGCTTCCTACAATGAGCAGTTCTTC.

The genes are TRBV7-9 and TRBJ2-7; D perhaps matches TRBD2 (5 bases). V was pared by 4 bases and J by 3 bases, with 13 bases between. The germline V gene has CDR1 SEHNR and CDR2 FQNEAQ (reference sequence). The CDR3 totals 14 residues. Here the CDR3 reads CASSSRGSGYEQYF. Written as DNA, the CDR3 is TGTGCCAGCAGCTCTAGAGGGAGCGGCTACGAGCAGTACTTC. The whole variable domain, remainder taken from reference TRBV7-9 and TRBJ2-7, is DTGVSQNPRHKITKRGQNVTFRCDPISEHNRLYWYRQTLGQGPEFLTYFQNEAQLEKSRLLSDRFSAERPKGSFSTLEIQRTEQGDSAMYLCASSSRGSGYEQYFGPGTRLTVT.

This clone was detected only once. V gene TRBV4-1 combines with J gene TRBJ2-1; 14 bases line up with TRBD2. This CDR3 is 17 amino acids long. Germline-derived CDR1 and CDR2 are MGHRA and YSYEKL. After removal of 3 bases from V and 7 bases from J, the junction contained 8 bases not matched to a gene. The CDR3 protein is CASSHGLAGGSRNEQFF. The CDR3 nucleotides are TGCGCCAGCAGCCACGGACTAGCGGGAGGATCGCGTAATGAGCAGTTCTTC.

The chain carries TRBV9 and TRBJ1-2, with 9 bases that match TRBD1. This CDR3 has 13 residues. CDR1 SGDLS and CDR2 YYNGEE come from the germline V gene. The junction had 7 bases not matched to a gene; V was cut back by 4 bases and J by 9 bases. The CDR3 protein is CASSPTGGESYTF. The CDR3 coding sequence is TGTGCCAGCAGCCCGACAGGGGGTGAGAGCTACACCTTC.

The CDR3 DNA reads TGCGCCAGCAGCCAAGACAGGGCTGGAACAGATACGCAGTATTTT. Its protein product is CASSQDRAGTDTQYF. This chain connects TRBV4-1 to TRBJ2-3, with TRBD1 as a possible D gene (5 bases). CDR1 and CDR2 from the germline V gene are MGHRA and YSYEKL. V shed 0 bases and J shed 3 bases, with 10 bases lying between them. The CDR3 runs to 15 residues.

The chain is built from TRBV15 and TRBJ2-7; 9 nucleotides agree with TRBD1. Germline CDR1 LNHNV, CDR2 YYDKDF (reference sequence). The V segment lost 0 bases and the J segment 5 bases; nucleotides outside the gene matches: 5. CDR3 size: 15 residues. CDR3 sequence (DNA): TGTGCCACCAGCAGAGACCTGGGACAGGGTCACGAGCAGTACTTC. It codes for CATSRDLGQGHEQYF.

V usage is TRBV28 and J usage is TRBJ2-7; the D is unclear. The length of the CDR3 is 14 residues. CDR1 MDHEN and CDR2 SYDVKM come from the germline V gene. V gave up 8 bases and J gave up 7 bases, with 21 bases separating them. CDR3 loop: CASASPRGLEEQYF. CDR3 bases: TGTGCCAGCGCATCTCCCCGTGGTCTGGAGGAGCAGTACTTC.

In regard to this clone: At one boundary the junction diverges from the germline segment, which might be a read error. The V and J genes are TRBV2 and TRBJ1-6; 9 bases match TRBD1. CDR1 is SNHLY and CDR2 is FYNNEI in the germline V gene. The CDR3 consists of 15 residues. The CDR3 DNA reads as TGTGCCAGCCATCAGGACAGGGGCTATACTTCACCCCTCCACTTT. Translation: CASHQDRGYTSPLHF.

The chain is built from TRBV7-8 and TRBJ2-2; TRBD2 aligns across 12 bases. Germline lookup yields CDR1 SGHVS and CDR2 FQNEAQ. This CDR3 is built from 16 residues. J lost 6 bases, V lost 4 bases, and 6 bases had no gene match. CDR3 sequence (DNA): TGTGCCAGCAGCTCCCGGACTAGCGGGATGCCCGGGGAGCTGTTTTTT. Protein: CASSSRTSGMPGELFF.

CDR3 coding DNA: TGCGCCAGCAGCGTGGACATGAACACTGAAGCTTTCTTT. It encodes CASSVDMNTEAFF. V gene TRBV5-1 combines with J gene TRBJ1-1; D might be TRBD1 (5 bases). Germline-derived CDR1 and CDR2 are SGHRS and YFSETQ. The V and J ends lost 4 bases and 0 bases respectively, with 7 bases between them. The CDR3 has 13 amino acids.

The chain uses TRBV7-3 and TRBJ2-5; TRBD2 matches 9 bases. Germline V gene data show CDR1 as SGHTA and CDR2 as FQGTGA. V lost 2 bases and J lost 5; bases outside the gene matches: 6. This CDR3 comprises 15 residues. CDR3 sequence reads: CASSLVSGSGETQYF. CDR3 nucleotides: TGTGCCAGCAGCTTAGTTAGCGGGAGTGGCGAGACCCAGTACTTC.

The genes are TRBV7-9 and TRBJ1-2; tentatively, D is TRBD1 (6 bases). There are 15 residues in the CDR3. The V end was cut by 3 bases, the J end by 2 bases, with 13 bases between. Germline V gene sequence: CDR1 SEHNR, CDR2 FQNEAQ (reference sequence). The CDR3 DNA sequence: TGTGCCAGCAGCTTGTTGTCGGGGGGCAACTATGGCTACACCTTC. Amino acid sequence: CASSLLSGGNYGYTF. The variable domain in full, completed from reference TRBV7-9 and TRBJ1-2, reads DTGVSQNPRHKITKRGQNVTFRCDPISEHNRLYWYRQTLGQGPEFLTYFQNEAQLEKSRLLSDRFSAERPKGSFSTLEIQRTEQGDSAMYLCASSLLSGGNYGYTFGSGTRLTVV.

Points on this clone: Other nucleotide sequences in the sample specify the same CDR3. The chain recombines TRBV28 with TRBJ1-2; a weak D match, TRBD1 (6 bases). CDR3 length equals 13 residues. Trimming stripped 6 bases from V and 2 bases from J, with 10 bases between. Germline V gene data show CDR1 as MDHEN and CDR2 as SYDVKM. CDR3 in amino acids: CASSNGQNYGYTF. The CDR3 DNA follows: TGTGCCAGCAGCAACGGACAGAACTATGGCTACACCTTC.

The gene calls are TRBV4-2 and TRBJ1-1, with a tentative D call TRBD1 (5 bases). Trimming took 0 bases from V and 4 from J, leaving 15 bases between them. This CDR3 region has 16 residues. Germline loops: CDR1 LGHNA, CDR2 YNFKEQ. CDR3 bases: TGTGCCAGCAGCCAAGATCCGGCGTCGGGGGGCACTGAAGCTTTCTTT. This gives the protein CASSQDPASGGTEAFF.

The chain uses TRBV2 and TRBJ2-7; D possibly corresponds to TRBD1 (6 bases). CDR3 length equals 15 residues. The germline gives CDR1 SNHLY, CDR2 FYNNEI. V lost 3 bases, J lost 4 bases, and 16 bases lay in between. Here the CDR3 reads CASSEGPSRGYEQYF. The CDR3 nucleotides are TGTGCCAGCAGTGAGGGACCTTCAAGGGGGTACGAGCAGTACTTC.

This chain links TRBV9 with TRBJ2-1; the match to TRBD2 covers 8 bases. The CDR3 has 15 amino acids. The germline V gene has CDR1 SGDLS and CDR2 YYNGEE. The V gene end was trimmed by 2 bases and the J gene end by 5 bases; junction bases not matched to a gene: 6. The DNA of the CDR3 is TGTGCCAGCAGCGTGATGGGACTAGGTCACAATGAGCAGTTCTTC. Protein sequence: CASSVMGLGHNEQFF.

The chain recombines TRBV29-1 with TRBJ1-2, with D maybe TRBD1 (6 bases). Germline V lookup: CDR1 SQVTM, CDR2 ANQGSEA. The CDR3 is 14 residues long. V was pared by 4 bases and J by 4 bases, with 16 bases between. The DNA of the CDR3 is TGCAGCGTTGTACAGGGAAGCGTCCCCTATGGCTACACCTTC. Translation: CSVVQGSVPYGYTF.

The V gene is TRBV18, the J gene TRBJ1-2; 8 bases are a match to TRBD1. CDR1 KGHSH and CDR2 LQKENI come from the germline V gene. This CDR3 is 14 amino acids long. V was pared by 3 bases and J by 4 bases, with 4 bases of the junction left unmatched. The CDR3 here is CASSPTGDAYGYTF. Written as DNA, the CDR3 is TGTGCCAGCTCACCGACAGGGGACGCCTATGGCTACACCTTC. Full variable domain (missing parts from reference TRBV18 and TRBJ1-2): NAGVMQNPRHLVRRRGQEARLRCSPMKGHSHVYWYRQLPEEGLKFMVYLQKENIIDESGMPKERFSAEFPKEGPSILRIQQVVRGDSAAYFCASSPTGDAYGYTFGSGTRLTVV.

V usage is TRBV19 and J usage is TRBJ2-1; tentative D call: TRBD2 (6 bases). The CDR3 runs to 11 residues. CDR1 is LNHDA, CDR2 SQIVND, per germline (reference sequence). Between the trimmed V and J ends, which lost 10 bases and 9 bases, there was a span of 13 bases. CDR3 loop: CATGGNGEQFF. CDR3 coding DNA: TGTGCCACCGGAGGGAACGGTGAGCAGTTCTTC.